The next 5 T cell receptor beta chains were all read from a single sample in a study of T cells in Graves' hyperthyroidism and ophthalmopathy. Amplification of TCR beta CDR3 regions used RNA as the template. The HTBI primer set drove a first-round RT-PCR of the TCR CDR3. TCRdb re-called the multiplex PCR reads with MiXCR, one entry per CDR3 protein. The table includes 650,000 to 800,000 distinct CDR3 sequences, over 40% detected once. Sequenced material: peripheral blood or thyroid tissue (not recorded which). The receptors derive from an adult man with Graves' disease, either hyperthyroidism or ophthalmopathy (not recorded which).

The V call is TRBV7-9, the J call TRBJ1-1; 8 bases line up with TRBD1. After removal of 6 bases from V and 6 bases from J, the junction contained 6 bases not matched to a gene. CDR1 and CDR2 (germline): SEHNR, FQNEAQ (reference sequence). The CDR3 sequence is 13 residues long. This CDR3 is CASSLQGDPEAFF. CDR3 nucleotides: TGTGCCAGCAGTTTACAGGGGGACCCTGAAGCTTTCTTT.

The chain employs TRBV7-9 and TRBJ1-1; D not resolved. Germline lookup yields CDR1 SEHNR and CDR2 FQNEAQ (reference sequence). The CDR3 has 14 amino acids. The DNA for the CDR3 is TGTGCTAGAGATCCCTCGGGCTCGCGAGGTGAAGCTTTCTTT. Protein: CARDPSGSRGEAFF.

This rearrangement joins TRBV12-3 or TRBV12-4 to TRBJ2-7; 9 bases match TRBD1. This CDR3 has 14 amino acids. The trim removed 5 bases at V and 3 bases at J, leaving 5 bases unmatched. The CDR3 coding sequence is TGTGCCAGCAGTCCGCGGGACAGGGACTACGAGCAGTACTTC. Its translation is CASSPRDRDYEQYF.

To note about this clonotype: A much more abundant neighbour one base away suggests this may be a read error. This chain joins TRBV7-9 and TRBJ1-4; D may be TRBD1 (5 bases). From germline, CDR1 is SEHNR and CDR2 FQNEAQ (reference sequence). The CDR3 totals 12 residues. The germline V and J ends were trimmed by 5 bases and 14 bases, with 15 bases remaining between them. The CDR3 loop reads CASSRDCSNLFF. CDR3 sequence (DNA): TGTGCCAGCAGCCGGGACTGCAGTAATCTGTTTTTT.

In its sample, this clonotype was seen a few times. The V call is TRBV5-1, the J call TRBJ1-4; D is unresolved. Germline-derived CDR1 and CDR2 are SGHRS and YFSETQ. The CDR3 is made up of 15 amino acids. V was pared by 1 base and J by 4 bases, with 11 bases between. CDR3 nucleotide sequence: TGCGCCAGCAGCTTGCTCGGCAGTCGTAATGAAAAACTGTTTTTT. Encoded protein: CASSLLGSRNEKLFF.